The following is a TCR beta chain sequence with its context. No antigen is known for it. Sequencing used cDNA as its template, made by extracting RNA and reverse transcribing it. Generated by immunoSEQ multiplex PCR, the TCRdb table keeps only in-frame clones and is missing some. The repertoire holds about 200,000 clones, over 45% seen once, with 5.5% in the top ten. The data are from a study of CD8+ T cells in alopecia areata. General study findings and limits: On tofacitinib, scalp and blood still held many of the expanded lesional clones. Scalp sequencing also captures normal skin's resident alphabeta T cells. Scalp clonality, together with expanded CD8+ clones among the top 100, fell significantly with tofacitinib.

The CDR3 totals 12 residues. V was trimmed by 1 base and J by 6 bases, leaving 4 bases between them. The germline V gene encodes CDR1 SGDLS and CDR2 YYNGEE. Treatment in this sample: oral pan-JAK inhibitor, 5-10 mg twice daily. Peripheral blood and lesional scalp punch biopsies were taken from alopecia areata patients. The chain carries TRBV9 and TRBJ2-2; D is unresolved. The sequence was obtained from a human donor with alopecia areata. Sequenced material: CD4+ T cells sorted from blood, taken at week 24, from a patient treated with tofacitinib. CDR3 in amino acids: CASSVRAGELFF. In nucleotides, the CDR3 is TGTGCCAGCAGCGTAAGGGCCGGGGAGCTGTTTTTT.